A selection of T cell receptor beta chains follows, all from one sample in a study of blood T cell repertoires in COVID-19. The protocol was immunoSEQ multiplex PCR, while the TCRdb copy is restricted to in-frame clones and leaves out a portion. This table holds 250,000 to 300,000 clones, approximately 89% found once. Sequences were obtained from peripheral blood. Source of these receptors: a woman aged 65 to 85 with COVID-19, enrolled during active disease. CDR3s include the opening cysteine and the closing phenylalanine or tryptophan. D genes are given only for firm matches. Only part of the rows carry a size: once, few, many, or a class if the clone is expanded.

d_call: TRBD1; clone_size: .; j_call: TRBJ1-2; cdr3_length: 14; v_call: TRBV25-1; cdr3_aa: CASSARDRVFGYTF; cdr3_nt: TGTGCCAGCAGTGCCCGGGACAGGGTTTTTGGCTACACCTTC
d_call: TRBD1; clone_size: .; j_call: TRBJ1-6; cdr3_length: 15; v_call: TRBV4-2; cdr3_aa: CASSYNPGGEEPLHF; cdr3_nt: TGTGCCAGCAGCTACAATCCAGGGGGCGAGGAACCCCTCCACTTT
d_call: .; clone_size: .; j_call: TRBJ1-6; cdr3_length: 14; v_call: TRBV27; cdr3_aa: CASSGQPNNSPLHF; cdr3_nt: TGTGCCAGCAGTGGACAGCCCAATAATTCACCCCTCCACTTT
d_call: .; clone_size: once; j_call: TRBJ2-2; cdr3_length: 16; v_call: TRBV6-1; cdr3_aa: CASSENTLRNTGELFF; cdr3_nt: TGTGCCAGCAGCGAAAATACTCTTAGGAACACCGGGGAGCTGTTTTTT
d_call: .; clone_size: .; j_call: TRBJ1-1; cdr3_length: 14; v_call: TRBV28; cdr3_aa: CASSFSQGNTEAFF; cdr3_nt: TGTGCCAGCAGTTTTAGTCAGGGGAACACTGAAGCTTTCTTT
d_call: .; clone_size: .; j_call: TRBJ2-4; cdr3_length: 15; v_call: TRBV3-1/TRBV3-2; cdr3_aa: CASSQLSVAKNIQYF; cdr3_nt: TGTGCCAGCAGCCAATTGTCGGTTGCCAAAAACATTCAGTACTTC
d_call: .; clone_size: .; j_call: TRBJ2-7; cdr3_length: 13; v_call: TRBV12-3/TRBV12-4; cdr3_aa: CASTEHLRGEQYF; cdr3_nt: TGTGCCAGCACCGAACACCTCCGGGGAGAGCAGTACTTC
d_call: .; clone_size: .; j_call: TRBJ1-4; cdr3_length: 16; v_call: TRBV6-1; cdr3_aa: CASSGLWSRTNEKLFF; cdr3_nt: TGTGCCAGCAGTGGCCTGTGGTCGCGAACTAATGAAAAACTGTTTTTT
d_call: .; clone_size: .; j_call: TRBJ1-1; cdr3_length: 15; v_call: TRBV5-6; cdr3_aa: CASSSTGQLNTEAFF; cdr3_nt: TGTGCCAGCAGCTCCACCGGACAGCTGAACACTGAAGCTTTCTTT
d_call: .; clone_size: .; j_call: TRBJ1-1; cdr3_length: 12; v_call: TRBV11-1; cdr3_aa: CASSNTLTEAFF; cdr3_nt: TGTGCCAGCAGCAACACGTTGACTGAAGCTTTCTTT
d_call: .; clone_size: .; j_call: TRBJ1-1; cdr3_length: 16; v_call: TRBV5-5; cdr3_aa: CASSLTTGRGNTEAFF; cdr3_nt: TGTGCCAGCAGCTTAACTACAGGGCGAGGGAACACTGAAGCTTTCTTT
d_call: .; clone_size: .; j_call: TRBJ1-5; cdr3_length: 17; v_call: TRBV2; cdr3_aa: CASSERERGYSNQPQHF; cdr3_nt: TGTGCCAGCAGTGAAAGGGAAAGGGGTTATAGCAATCAGCCCCAGCATTTT
d_call: .; clone_size: .; j_call: TRBJ2-1; cdr3_length: 16; v_call: TRBV4-3; cdr3_aa: CASSQDSSSAVNEQFF; cdr3_nt: TGCGCCAGCAGCCAAGATTCTAGCTCGGCCGTCAATGAGCAGTTCTTC
d_call: .; clone_size: .; j_call: TRBJ1-3; cdr3_length: 14; v_call: TRBV10-1; cdr3_aa: CASSESTRGNTIYF; cdr3_nt: TGCGCCAGTAGTGAGTCGACTCGGGGAAACACCATATATTTT
d_call: TRBD2; clone_size: few; j_call: TRBJ2-7; cdr3_length: 14; v_call: TRBV2; cdr3_aa: CASSETSGRTEQYF; cdr3_nt: TGTGCCAGCAGTGAAACTAGCGGGAGAACCGAGCAGTACTTC
d_call: .; clone_size: .; j_call: TRBJ2-5; cdr3_length: 15; v_call: TRBV5-1; cdr3_aa: CASSLVVGLGETQYF; cdr3_nt: TGCGCCAGCAGCTTGGTTGTGGGACTGGGGGAGACCCAGTACTTC
d_call: TRBD1; clone_size: .; j_call: TRBJ1-3; cdr3_length: 15; v_call: TRBV2; cdr3_aa: CASSQDRAWGNTIYF; cdr3_nt: TGTGCCAGCAGTCAAGACAGGGCATGGGGAAACACCATATATTTT
d_call: TRBD2; clone_size: .; j_call: TRBJ2-1; cdr3_length: 15; v_call: TRBV28; cdr3_aa: CASQLAGGWYNEQFF; cdr3_nt: TGTGCCAGCCAGCTAGCGGGAGGTTGGTACAATGAGCAGTTCTTC
d_call: TRBD1; clone_size: .; j_call: TRBJ1-2; cdr3_length: 14; v_call: TRBV19; cdr3_aa: CASSDRGPIYGYTF; cdr3_nt: TGTGCCAGTAGTGACAGGGGACCAATCTATGGCTACACCTTC
d_call: .; clone_size: .; j_call: TRBJ1-1; cdr3_length: 12; v_call: TRBV2; cdr3_aa: CASRELVFQAFF; cdr3_nt: TGTGCCAGCAGGGAACTAGTGTTTCAAGCTTTCTTT
d_call: .; clone_size: .; j_call: TRBJ1-5; cdr3_length: 14; v_call: TRBV28; cdr3_aa: CASSSGSGNQPQHF; cdr3_nt: TGTGCCAGCAGTTCGGGGTCGGGCAATCAGCCCCAGCATTTT
d_call: .; clone_size: .; j_call: TRBJ2-3; cdr3_length: 13; v_call: TRBV19; cdr3_aa: CASSIFRGDTQYF; cdr3_nt: TGTGCCAGTAGCATATTCCGCGGAGATACGCAGTATTTT
d_call: .; clone_size: .; j_call: TRBJ1-5; cdr3_length: 13; v_call: TRBV30; cdr3_aa: CAWNQRGNQPQHF; cdr3_nt: TGTGCCTGGAACCAAAGGGGGAATCAGCCCCAGCATTTT
d_call: .; clone_size: .; j_call: TRBJ2-7; cdr3_length: 16; v_call: TRBV3-1/TRBV3-2; cdr3_aa: CASSQKVWLGKREQYF; cdr3_nt: TGTGCCAGCAGCCAAAAGGTGTGGCTAGGTAAGCGCGAGCAGTACTTC
d_call: .; clone_size: .; j_call: TRBJ2-2; cdr3_length: 15; v_call: TRBV18; cdr3_aa: CASSLDRTNTGELFF; cdr3_nt: TGTGCCAGCTCACTCGACAGGACGAACACCGGGGAGCTGTTTTTT
d_call: TRBD2; clone_size: .; j_call: TRBJ2-1; cdr3_length: 16; v_call: TRBV7-6; cdr3_aa: CASRPLAAGGLDEQFF; cdr3_nt: TGTGCCAGCAGGCCCCTCGCAGCGGGAGGGCTCGATGAGCAGTTCTTC